Listed below are T cell receptor beta chains from one sample, sequenced in a study of T cells in Graves' hyperthyroidism and ophthalmopathy. TCRdb ran MiXCR on the multiplex PCR reads and lists one entry per CDR3 protein. Among more than 550,000 distinct CDR3 sequences listed, 45% were seen once. The specimen sequenced was peripheral blood or thyroid tissue (not recorded which). The receptors stem from an adult man with Graves' disease, either hyperthyroidism or ophthalmopathy (not recorded which). Each CDR3 is given with its conserved first and last residue. Fields, in order: J gene, clone size, D gene, V gene, CDR3 protein, CDR3 DNA. The D gene is left open where the match is weak. Where a row states a size, it is once, few, many or the class of an expanded clone; other rows omit it.

>TRBJ1-6|once|NA|TRBV2
CASSETGQKNSPLHF
TGTGCCAGCAGTGAAACGGGTCAGAAGAATTCACCCCTCCACTTT
>TRBJ1-4|NA|TRBD1|TRBV9
CASSRTGGTFGEKLFF
TGTGCCAGCAGTCGGACAGGGGGGACTTTCGGCGAAAAACTGTTTTTT
>TRBJ1-2|few|TRBD1|TRBV5-1
CASRLGTADGYTF
TGCGCCAGCCGTTTAGGGACAGCAGATGGCTACACCTTC
>TRBJ1-1|NA|TRBD1|TRBV20-1
CSARDGRGSRTEAFF
TGCAGTGCTAGAGATGGCAGGGGGAGTAGAACTGAAGCTTTCTTT
>TRBJ1-4|many|NA|TRBV10-3
CAISKDRNEKLFF
TGTGCCATCAGCAAGGACAGAAATGAAAAACTGTTTTTT
>TRBJ1-1|few|NA|TRBV2
CASSEFIRVPLNTEAFF
TGTGCCAGCAGTGAATTCATCAGGGTTCCTTTGAACACTGAAGCTTTCTTT
>TRBJ1-5|NA|NA|TRBV9
CAWSPDTVNQPQHF
TGTGCCTGGAGCCCGGACACGGTCAATCAGCCCCAGCATTTT
>TRBJ1-6|NA|NA|TRBV10-3
CAIREGGLNSPLHF
TGTGCCATCAGAGAGGGGGGCCTTAATTCACCCCTCCACTTT
>TRBJ1-4|NA|NA|TRBV15
CATSTGTPNEKLFF
TGTGCCACCAGCACCGGGACACCTAATGAAAAACTGTTTTTT
>TRBJ2-2|many|TRBD1|TRBV7-2
CASSSTGHTGELFF
TGTGCCAGCAGCTCGACAGGGCACACCGGGGAGCTGTTTTTT